A single TCR beta chain is shown here with its context. No antigen is known for it. Compared with germline, one end of the junction differs, possibly owing to a read error. This sample stems from a study of cytomegalovirus exposure and HLA in healthy donors. The PCR made use of 60 Vbeta and 13 Jbeta primers. Some clones are missing from TCRdb's copy, which holds only in-frame ones; the method was immunoSEQ multiplex PCR. The table lists 200,000 to 250,000 clones, 76% of them singletons. Overall study results and limits: V- and J-gene trimming of TCR beta was linked (in a later analysis) to a missense DCLRE1C variant. Later analysis suggested links between common viral pathogens and several top significant clusters.

The CDR3 spans 13 residues. The V gene's germline CDR1 is SQVTM and CDR2 ANQGSEA. J is TRBJ2-3 and V is TRBV29-1; TRBD2 matches 11 bases. The clonotype comes from a man aged 18-30 years in good health and CMV-seronegative. Input material: PBMCs. In nucleotides, the CDR3 is TGCAGCGTTACTAGCGGGAGAAGGAGATACGCAGTATTT. Protein sequence: CSVTSGRRRYAVF.